This T cell receptor beta chain was found in a study of T-cell memory formation after mild COVID-19. TCRdb passed the 5' RACE reads through MiXCR, listing each CDR3 protein once. The sample records fewer than 250,000 distinct CDR3 sequences, 15% being singletons. Losses at the gene ends were 6 bases for V and 7 bases for J; bases not matched to a gene: 11. The CDR3 runs 15 residues. Germline V gives CDR1 MNHEY, CDR2 SVGAGI. The J gene is TRBJ2-2, the V gene TRBV6-5; 7 nucleotides line up with TRBD2. The sample comprised PBMCs or a T cell subset sorted from them (not recorded which). The receptor comes from an adult woman who had mild COVID-19 (a few samples of this study predate the infection). Cell type and time point are not known. CDR3 sequence: CASSLARGLNGELFF. CDR3 nucleotide sequence: TGTGCCAGCAGCCTGGCGCGGGGGTTGAACGGGGAGCTGTTTTTT.